One sample yielded the 17 T cell receptor beta chains listed below, sequenced in a study of graft-versus-host responses after intestinal transplantation. Clones were sequenced by immunoSEQ multiplex PCR, and TCRdb holds only the in-frame ones, with some missing. The profile covers about 51,000 clones, with approximately 88% appearing a single time and approximately 0.6% taken by the ten largest. The antigens of these receptors remain unknown. The sample in question was unstimulated CD4+ T cells sorted from spleen or lymph node cells, obtained before transplant. These receptors all stem from a human donor who was the organ donor for an intestinal transplant.

This chain links TRBV30 with TRBJ1-5, with a possible D match to TRBD1 (5 bases). Germline V gives CDR1 GTSNPN, CDR2 SVGIG (reference sequence). The length of the CDR3 is 11 residues. With 1 base removed from V and 9 bases from J, the gap between germline ends came to 7 bases. CDR3 nucleotide sequence: TGTGCCTGGAGTGATAGGGGGCCCCAGCATTTT. It yields the protein CAWSDRGPQHF.

The chain is built from TRBV6-5 and TRBJ1-5, with 7 bases lining up with TRBD1. The CDR3 runs 14 residues. After removal of 5 bases from V and 4 bases from J, the junction contained 5 bases not matched to a gene. Germline CDR1 reads MNHEY; CDR2 reads SVGAGI. CDR3 loop: CASSIQGGNQPQHF. The DNA for the CDR3 is TGTGCCAGCAGTATCCAGGGGGGTAATCAGCCCCAGCATTTT.

The chain employs TRBV9 and TRBJ1-1; 7 bases align to TRBD1. The CDR3 runs 17 residues. Trimming cost V 3 bases and J 6 bases; bases outside gene matches: 17. CDR1 SGDLS and CDR2 YYNGEE come from the germline V gene. The CDR3 nucleotides read TGTGCCAGCAGCGGGGGATATGCGGGACAGCAACATTCTGAAGCTTTCTTT. This gives the protein CASSGGYAGQQHSEAFF.

This chain joins TRBV15 and TRBJ2-3; 7 nucleotides line up with TRBD1. Trimming cost V 8 bases and J 2 bases; bases outside gene matches: 7. There are 14 residues in the CDR3. Looked up from germline, CDR1 is LNHNV and CDR2 is YYDKDF (reference sequence). CDR3: CATESGQYTDTQYF. The CDR3 region has the DNA TGTGCCACCGAGTCGGGACAGTACACAGATACGCAGTATTTT.

The chain joins TRBV20-1 to TRBJ2-1, with unresolved D. This CDR3 has 9 amino acids. V gave up 3 bases and J gave up 10 bases, with 4 bases separating them. Germline CDR1 and CDR2: DFQATT and SNEGSKA (reference sequence). Written as DNA, the CDR3 is TGCAGTGCTAGTGAGGAGCAGTTCTTC. Amino acids: CSASEEQFF.

Concerning this clone: One end of the junction varies from germline; a read error may be responsible. Other DNA sequences in the same sample also yield this CDR3. V gene TRBV7-8 combines with J gene TRBJ1-1; 8 nucleotides match TRBD1. The CDR3 sequence is 17 residues long. Germline V gene lookup returns CDR1 SGHVS and CDR2 FQNEAQ. The CDR3: CASSYGTGQKRNTEAFF. The CDR3 DNA reads as TGTGCCAGCAGCTACGGGACAGGCCAAAAACGTAACACTGAGGCTTTCTTT. Variable domain in full (rest from reference TRBV7-8 and TRBJ1-1): GAGVSQSPRYKVAKRGQDVALRCDPISGHVSLFWYQQALGQGPEFLTYFQNEAQLDKSGLPSDRFFAERPEGSVSTLKIQRTQQEDSAVYLCASSYGTGQKRNTEAFFGQGTRLTVV.

V and J are TRBV28 and TRBJ1-3; D unclear. V was cut by 7 bases and J by 0 bases, with 10 bases left in between. The germline gives CDR1 MDHEN, CDR2 SYDVKM. The CDR3 runs 14 residues. The DNA of the CDR3 is TGTGCCAGCACCCGCTCAGGCTCTGGAAACACCATATATTTT. Translating it yields CASTRSGSGNTIYF.

V and J are TRBV9 and TRBJ2-7; no reliable D call. V was pared by 4 bases and J by 3 bases, with 17 bases between. CDR1 is SGDLS, CDR2 YYNGEE, per germline. This CDR3 has 15 amino acids. The CDR3 region is CASSLTGSVGYEQYF. CDR3 DNA: TGTGCCAGCAGCCTTACCGGGTCTGTAGGCTACGAGCAGTACTTC.

Worth noting for this clone: The same CDR3 is also encoded by other DNA sequences in this sample. This chain links TRBV7-9 with TRBJ2-5; D gene unclear. With 5 bases removed from V and 2 bases from J, the gap between germline ends came to 9 bases. Germline V gene lookup returns CDR1 SEHNR and CDR2 FQNEAQ (reference sequence). This CDR3 has 13 residues. The CDR3 is CASSLFLQETQYF. CDR3 sequence (DNA): TGTGCCAGCAGCCTGTTTCTACAAGAGACCCAGTACTTC. Full variable domain (rest looked up from reference TRBV7-9 and TRBJ2-5): DTGVSQNPRHKITKRGQNVTFRCDPISEHNRLYWYRQTLGQGPEFLTYFQNEAQLEKSRLLSDRFSAERPKGSFSTLEIQRTEQGDSAMYLCASSLFLQETQYFGPGTRLLVL.

The chain recombines TRBV14 with TRBJ2-1; 10 nucleotides line up with TRBD1. Per the germline V gene, CDR1 is SGHDN and CDR2 is FVKESK. The V segment lost 3 bases and the J segment 5 bases; nucleotides outside the gene matches: 7. CDR3 length: 16 residues. CDR3 region: CASSQGDRGRHNEQFF. In nucleotides, the CDR3 is TGTGCCAGCAGCCAGGGGGACAGGGGAAGGCACAATGAGCAGTTCTTC.

V is TRBV6-6 and J is TRBJ1-1, with a possible D match to TRBD1 (5 bases). The CDR3 runs to 14 residues. Germline-derived CDR1 and CDR2 are MNHNY and SVGAGI (reference sequence). Trimming shortened V by 2 bases and J by 5 bases, and 12 bases separated the two germline ends. The CDR3 sequence: CASSYATGGTEAFF. In DNA, the CDR3 is TGTGCCAGCAGTTACGCGACGGGGGGAACTGAAGCTTTCTTT.

For this clone: Other DNA sequences in this sample translate to the same CDR3. This chain links TRBV7-3 with TRBJ2-3; 10 bases agree with TRBD1. V shed 5 bases, J shed 1 base, and the junction held 3 bases outside the gene matches. Germline assignment: CDR1 SGHTA and CDR2 FQGTGA. The CDR3 has 15 residues. CDR3 loop: CASSRQGAGTDTQYF. The DNA for the CDR3 is TGTGCCAGCAGCAGACAGGGGGCGGGCACAGATACGCAGTATTTT.

The chain links TRBV19 to TRBJ2-3; 8 positions match TRBD1. The CDR3 length is 16 residues. V lost 6 bases, J lost 1 base, and 9 bases stayed unmatched. From germline, CDR1 is LNHDA and CDR2 SQIVND (reference sequence). CDR3 protein: CASSYATGGGTDTQYF. The CDR3 DNA follows: TGTGCCAGTAGCTACGCAACAGGGGGTGGCACAGATACGCAGTATTTT.

Comment on this clone: A read error may produce the germline difference seen at one junction end. The chain uses TRBV9 and TRBJ2-5; maybe TRBD2 (5 bases). Germline V gene lookup returns CDR1 SGDLS and CDR2 YYNGEE. The CDR3 spans 13 residues. As DNA, the CDR3 is TGTGCCGGCAGCGACCCCGGCGGGGAGACCCAGTACTTC. Translation: CAGSDPGGETQYF.

The chain couples TRBV28 to TRBJ2-7; D is possibly TRBD1 (6 bases). Germline loops: CDR1 MDHEN, CDR2 SYDVKM. Trimming pared 2 bases from V and 9 bases from J, leaving 20 bases between. CDR3 size: 15 residues. The CDR3, as DNA: TGTGCCAGCAGTTTACGAAGACAGGTCACGCACGGGCAGTACTTC. Encoded protein: CASSLRRQVTHGQYF.

The chain recombines TRBV18 with TRBJ1-1; D remains unclear. Germline V gene sequence: CDR1 KGHSH, CDR2 LQKENI. CDR3 size: 12 residues. V was clipped by 2 bases and J by 8 bases, with 9 bases between them. The CDR3 is CASSPDGEEAFF. CDR3 DNA sequence: TGTGCCAGCTCACCAGACGGGGAGGAAGCTTTCTTT.

The chain recombines TRBV10-3 with TRBJ2-5, with D tentatively TRBD2 (5 bases). Trimming took off 8 bases at V and 2 bases at J, with 12 bases between the two ends. This CDR3 spans 13 amino acids. Germline loops: CDR1 ENHRY, CDR2 SYGVKD. In DNA, the CDR3 is TGTGCCATCCGCCGGGGTCTACAAGAGACCCAGTACTTC. Protein: CAIRRGLQETQYF.